Below, 9 T cell receptor beta chains from the same sample are listed, as sequenced in a study of early T cells in non-severe SARS-CoV-2 infection. From the 5' RACE reads, TCRdb called clonotypes with MiXCR, one entry per CDR3 protein. The sample records 50,000 to 60,000 distinct CDR3 sequences, around 9.7% being singletons. Sequenced: whole blood. The receptors derive from an adult who was a healthcare worker with PCR-confirmed SARS-CoV-2 infection or an uninfected control (not recorded which).

The chain links TRBV20-1 to TRBJ2-1; no clear D. The CDR3 length is 13 residues. Germline CDR1 is DFQATT and CDR2 is SNEGSKA (reference sequence). V was trimmed by 8 bases and J by 3 bases, leaving 14 bases between them. The CDR3 DNA is TGCAGTTCGAGTAGCCCCATCTACAATGAGCAGTTCTTC. As protein: CSSSSPIYNEQFF.

This clonotype was found a few times. The chain combines TRBV5-1 with TRBJ2-1, with D perhaps TRBD2 (5 bases). The CDR3 has 13 residues. V lost 0 bases and J 9 bases, leaving 10 bases between the germline ends. Per germline, CDR1 SGHRS and CDR2 YFSETQ. The CDR3 is CASSLEGVVEQFF. CDR3 coding DNA: TGCGCCAGCAGCTTGGAGGGAGTGGTTGAGCAGTTCTTC.

The chain employs TRBV20-1 and TRBJ2-2, with D possibly being TRBD1 (5 bases). The V gene's germline CDR1 is DFQATT and CDR2 SNEGSKA (reference sequence). The CDR3 covers 14 residues. V lost 2 bases and J lost 2, with 9 bases in between. CDR3 in amino acids: CSARRQGNTGELFF. The DNA for the CDR3 is TGCAGTGCTAGACGTCAGGGAAACACCGGGGAGCTGTTTTTT.

This clonotype occurred many times. V and J are TRBV5-1 and TRBJ1-3; 9 bases map to TRBD1. With V trimmed by 5 bases and J by 4 bases, 4 bases remained unmatched. CDR3 size: 14 residues. Looked up from germline, CDR1 is SGHRS and CDR2 is YFSETQ. The CDR3 bases are TGCGCCAGCAGTGAACAGGGGGCCGGAAACACCATATATTTT. Translated: CASSEQGAGNTIYF.

This clonotype occurred many times. The chain uses TRBV3-1 and TRBJ2-2; maybe TRBD2 (6 bases). CDR3 length: 13 residues. The ends were cut back, 7 bases at V and 5 bases at J, with 11 bases in the middle. Per germline, CDR1 LGHDT and CDR2 YNNKEL (reference sequence). The CDR3: CASKSRGTGELFF. CDR3 coding DNA: TGTGCCAGCAAGTCCCGGGGGACCGGGGAGCTGTTTTTT.

This clonotype came up a few times. The genes are TRBV15 and TRBJ2-3, with 11 positions matching TRBD2. Germline lookup yields CDR1 LNHNV and CDR2 YYDKDF (reference sequence). V lost 6 bases to trimming and J lost 2 bases; unmatched junction nucleotides: 10. The CDR3 is 17 amino acids. DNA for the CDR3: TGTGCCACCAGTATTTCACCGGGACTAGCGGCCACAGATACGCAGTATTTT. Translated: CATSISPGLAATDTQYF.

This clonotype was counted only a few times. The CDR3 reads CASSSQQGSTDTQYF. Written as DNA, the CDR3 is TGTGCCAGCAGTTCTCAACAGGGGTCAACAGATACGCAGTATTTT. The rearrangement links TRBV12-3 or TRBV12-4 to TRBJ2-3; the match to TRBD1 covers 7 bases. Unmatched junction bases numbered 7, after V lost 4 bases and J lost 3 bases. The CDR3 sequence is 15 residues long.

The chain links TRBV27 to TRBJ1-6; D gene unclear. The V end lost 2 bases, the J end lost 8 bases, and 19 bases lay between the germline ends. The germline gives CDR1 MNHEY, CDR2 SMNVEV (reference sequence). The CDR3 runs 17 residues. The CDR3 reads CASSLRMSGSNDSPLHF. The CDR3 region has the DNA TGTGCCAGCAGTTTAAGGATGAGTGGAAGTAATGATTCACCCCTCCACTTT.

This chain uses TRBV29-1 with TRBJ2-1, with D perhaps being TRBD1 or TRBD2 (6 bases each). CDR3 size: 12 residues. Germline CDR1 is SQVTM and CDR2 is ANQGSEA. V lost 5 bases and J 10 bases, leaving 15 bases between the germline ends. The CDR3 nucleotides read TGCAGCGTTCGTGGGGGGCTGGCCGAGCAGTTCTTC. Its translation: CSVRGGLAEQFF.